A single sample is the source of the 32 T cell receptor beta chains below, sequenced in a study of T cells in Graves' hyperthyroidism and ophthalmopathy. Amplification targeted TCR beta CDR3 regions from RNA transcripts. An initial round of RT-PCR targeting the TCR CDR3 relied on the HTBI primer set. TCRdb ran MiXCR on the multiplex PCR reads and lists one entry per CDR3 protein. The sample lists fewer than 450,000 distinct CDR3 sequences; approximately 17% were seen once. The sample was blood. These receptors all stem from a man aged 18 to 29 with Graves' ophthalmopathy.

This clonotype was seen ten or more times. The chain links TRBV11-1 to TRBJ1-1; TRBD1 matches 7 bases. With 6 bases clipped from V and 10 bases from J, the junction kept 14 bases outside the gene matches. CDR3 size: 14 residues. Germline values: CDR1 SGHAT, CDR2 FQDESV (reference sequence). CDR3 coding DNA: TGTGCCAGCAGTCGGGGACAGTTTGCGGACGTAGCTTTCTTT. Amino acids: CASSRGQFADVAFF. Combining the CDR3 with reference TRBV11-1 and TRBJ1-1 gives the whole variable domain EAEVAQSPRYKITEKSQAVAFWCDPISGHATLYWYRQILGQGPELLVQFQDESVVDDSQLPKDRFSAERLKGVDSTLKIQPAELGDSAMYLCASSRGQFADVAFFGQGTRLTVV.

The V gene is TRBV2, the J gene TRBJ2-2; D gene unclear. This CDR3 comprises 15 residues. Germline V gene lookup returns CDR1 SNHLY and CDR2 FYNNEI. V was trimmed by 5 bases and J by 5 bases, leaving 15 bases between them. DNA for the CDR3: TGTGCCAGCAGTCAAGGCCCTGGGGATACCGGGGAGCTGTTTTTT. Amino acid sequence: CASSQGPGDTGELFF.

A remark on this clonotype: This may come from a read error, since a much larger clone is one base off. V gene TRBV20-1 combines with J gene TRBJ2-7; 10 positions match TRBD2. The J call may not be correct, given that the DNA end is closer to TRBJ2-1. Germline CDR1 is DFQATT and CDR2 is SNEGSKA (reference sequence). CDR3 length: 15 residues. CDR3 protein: CSARSTSGANYEQFF. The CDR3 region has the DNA TGCAGTGCTAGGTCTACTAGCGGGGCAAACTACGAGCAGTTCTTC.

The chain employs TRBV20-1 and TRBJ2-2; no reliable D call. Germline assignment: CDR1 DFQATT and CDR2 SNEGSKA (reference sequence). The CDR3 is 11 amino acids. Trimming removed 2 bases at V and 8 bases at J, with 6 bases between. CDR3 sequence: CSARLLGELFF. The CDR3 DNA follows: TGCAGTGCTAGACTCCTGGGGGAGCTGTTTTTT.

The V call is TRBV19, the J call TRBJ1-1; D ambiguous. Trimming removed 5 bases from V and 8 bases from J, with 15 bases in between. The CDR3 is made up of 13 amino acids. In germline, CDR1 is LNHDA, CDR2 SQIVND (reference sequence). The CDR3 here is CASSLQDIREAFF. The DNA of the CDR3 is TGTGCCAGTAGTCTCCAGGATATTAGAGAAGCTTTCTTT.

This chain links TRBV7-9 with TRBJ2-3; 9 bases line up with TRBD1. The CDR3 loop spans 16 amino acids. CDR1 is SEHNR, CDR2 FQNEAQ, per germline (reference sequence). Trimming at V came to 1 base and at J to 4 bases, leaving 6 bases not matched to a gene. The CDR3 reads CASSLVKGQGSDTQYF. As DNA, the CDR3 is TGTGCCAGCAGCTTAGTTAAGGGACAGGGATCAGATACGCAGTATTTT.

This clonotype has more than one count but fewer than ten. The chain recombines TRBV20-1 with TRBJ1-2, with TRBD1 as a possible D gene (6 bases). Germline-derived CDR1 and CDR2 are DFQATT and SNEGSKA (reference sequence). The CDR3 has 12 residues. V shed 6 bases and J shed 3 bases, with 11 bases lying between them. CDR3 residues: CSAGTSDYGYTF. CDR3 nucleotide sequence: TGCAGTGCAGGGACATCCGACTATGGCTACACCTTC.

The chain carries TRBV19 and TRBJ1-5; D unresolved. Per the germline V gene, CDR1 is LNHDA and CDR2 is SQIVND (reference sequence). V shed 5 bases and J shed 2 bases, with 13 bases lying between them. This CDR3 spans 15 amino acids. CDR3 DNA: TGTGCCAGTAGTTTCCTTACAGTTGGCAATCAGCCCCAGCATTTT. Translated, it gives CASSFLTVGNQPQHF.

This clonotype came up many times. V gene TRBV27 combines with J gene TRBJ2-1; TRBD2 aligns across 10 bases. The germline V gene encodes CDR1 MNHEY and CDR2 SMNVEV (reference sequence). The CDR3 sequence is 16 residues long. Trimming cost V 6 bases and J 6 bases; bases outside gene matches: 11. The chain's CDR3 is CASSLKSGGAVNEQFF. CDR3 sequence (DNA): TGTGCCAGCAGCTTAAAGAGCGGGGGGGCGGTCAATGAGCAGTTCTTC.

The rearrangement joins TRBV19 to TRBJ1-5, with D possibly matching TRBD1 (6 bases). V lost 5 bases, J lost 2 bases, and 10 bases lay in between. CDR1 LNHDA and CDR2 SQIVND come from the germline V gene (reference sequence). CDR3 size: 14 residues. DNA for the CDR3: TGTGCCAGTAGTGGGGGCTATGGCAATCAGCCCCAGCATTTT. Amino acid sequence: CASSGGYGNQPQHF.

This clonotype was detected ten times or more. The CDR3 here is CASLQGNGQPQHF. The CDR3 DNA reads as TGTGCCAGCCTACAGGGGAATGGTCAGCCCCAGCATTTT. The gene calls are TRBV28 and TRBJ1-5; 7 positions match TRBD1. CDR3 length: 13 amino acids. The V gene's germline CDR1 is MDHEN and CDR2 SYDVKM. After removal of 8 bases from V and 6 bases from J, the junction contained 7 bases not matched to a gene. Complete variable domain (other parts from reference TRBV28 and TRBJ1-5): DVKVTQSSRYLVKRTGEKVFLECVQDMDHENMFWYRQDPGLGLRLIYFSYDVKMKEKGDIPEGYSVSREKKERFSLILESASTNQTSMYLCASLQGNGQPQHFGDGTRLSIL.

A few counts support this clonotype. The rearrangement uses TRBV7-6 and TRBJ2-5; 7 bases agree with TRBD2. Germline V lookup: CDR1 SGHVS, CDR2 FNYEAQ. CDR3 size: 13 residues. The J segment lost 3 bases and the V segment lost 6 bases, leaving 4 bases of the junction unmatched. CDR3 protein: CASSWGGEETQYF. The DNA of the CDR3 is TGTGCCAGCAGTTGGGGGGGGGAAGAGACCCAGTACTTC. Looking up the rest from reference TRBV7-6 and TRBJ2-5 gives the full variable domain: GAGVSQSPRYKVTKRGQDVALRCDPISGHVSLYWYRQALGQGPEFLTYFNYEAQQDKSGLPNDRFSAERPEGSISTLTIQRTEQRDSAMYRCASSWGGEETQYFGPGTRLLVL.

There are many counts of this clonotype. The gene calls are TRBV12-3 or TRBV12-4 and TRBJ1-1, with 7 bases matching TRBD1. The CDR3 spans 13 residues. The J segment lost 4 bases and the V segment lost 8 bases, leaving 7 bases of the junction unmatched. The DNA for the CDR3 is TGTGCCAGCGGCAGGGGGTCAGGCACTGAAGCTTTCTTT. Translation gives CASGRGSGTEAFF.

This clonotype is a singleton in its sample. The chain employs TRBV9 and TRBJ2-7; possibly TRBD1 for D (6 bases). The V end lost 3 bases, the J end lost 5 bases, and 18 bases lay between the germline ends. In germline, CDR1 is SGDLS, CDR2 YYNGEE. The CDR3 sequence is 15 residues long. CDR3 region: CASSGRNRASDEQYF. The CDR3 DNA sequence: TGTGCCAGCAGCGGCCGGAACAGGGCGTCCGACGAGCAGTACTTC.

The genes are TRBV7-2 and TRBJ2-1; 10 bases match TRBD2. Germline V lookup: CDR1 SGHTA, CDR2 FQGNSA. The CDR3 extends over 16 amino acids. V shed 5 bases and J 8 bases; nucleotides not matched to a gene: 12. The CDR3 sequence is CASSQRRASGGDEQFF. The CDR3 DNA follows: TGTGCCAGCAGCCAACGGCGGGCTAGCGGGGGAGATGAGCAGTTCTTC. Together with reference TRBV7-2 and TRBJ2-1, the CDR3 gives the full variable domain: GAGVSQSPSNKVTEKGKDVELRCDPISGHTALYWYRQSLGQGLEFLIYFQGNSAPDKSGLPSDRFSAERTGGSVSTLTIQRTQQEDSAVYLCASSQRRASGGDEQFFGPGTRLTVL.

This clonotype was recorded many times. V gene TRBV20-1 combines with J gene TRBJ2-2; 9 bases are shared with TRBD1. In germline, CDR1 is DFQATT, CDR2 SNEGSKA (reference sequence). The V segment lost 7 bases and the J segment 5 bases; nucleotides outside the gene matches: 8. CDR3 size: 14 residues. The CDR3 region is CSVRGGTGTGELFF. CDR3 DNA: TGCAGTGTCAGGGGGGGGACAGGGACCGGGGAGCTGTTTTTT.

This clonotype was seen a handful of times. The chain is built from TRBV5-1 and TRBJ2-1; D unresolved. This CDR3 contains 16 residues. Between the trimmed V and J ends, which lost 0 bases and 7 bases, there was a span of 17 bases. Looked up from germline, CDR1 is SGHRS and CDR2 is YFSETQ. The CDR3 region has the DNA TGCGCCAGCAGCTTGGCGGGTAGCCGGAGAAAAAATGAGCAGTTCTTC. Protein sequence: CASSLAGSRRKNEQFF. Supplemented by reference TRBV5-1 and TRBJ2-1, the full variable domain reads KAGVTQTPRYLIKTRGQQVTLSCSPISGHRSVSWYQQTPGQGLQFLFEYFSETQRNKGNFPGRFSGRQFSNSRSEMNVSTLELGDSALYLCASSLAGSRRKNEQFFGPGTRLTVL.

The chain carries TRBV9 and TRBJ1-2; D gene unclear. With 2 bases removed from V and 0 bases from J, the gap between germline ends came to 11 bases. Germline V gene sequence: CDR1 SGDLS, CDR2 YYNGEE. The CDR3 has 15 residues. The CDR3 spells CASSVVKETNYGYTF. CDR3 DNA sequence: TGTGCCAGCAGCGTGGTGAAGGAAACTAACTATGGCTACACCTTC.

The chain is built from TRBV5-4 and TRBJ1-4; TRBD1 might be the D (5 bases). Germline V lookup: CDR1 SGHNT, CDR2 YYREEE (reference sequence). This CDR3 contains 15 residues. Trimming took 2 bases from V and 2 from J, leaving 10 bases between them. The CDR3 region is CASSLYGGTNEKLFF. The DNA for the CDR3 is TGTGCCAGCAGCTTATACGGGGGGACTAATGAAAAACTGTTTTTT.

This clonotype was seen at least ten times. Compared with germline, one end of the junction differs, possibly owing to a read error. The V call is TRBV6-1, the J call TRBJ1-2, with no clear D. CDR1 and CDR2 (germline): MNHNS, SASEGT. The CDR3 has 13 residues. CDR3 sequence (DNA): TGTGCCAGCAGTGAATTAAAGGACTACGGCTACACCTTC. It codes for CASSELKDYGYTF.

The DNA for the CDR3 is TGTGCCAGCAGTCCAGAATGGGGTCAGGGGGCGGATGGCTACACCTTC. Translating it yields CASSPEWGQGADGYTF. This rearrangement joins TRBV12-3 or TRBV12-4 to TRBJ1-2, with 8 bases matching TRBD1. The ends lost 5 bases at V and 6 bases at J; junction bases unmatched: 14. CDR3 length equals 16 residues.

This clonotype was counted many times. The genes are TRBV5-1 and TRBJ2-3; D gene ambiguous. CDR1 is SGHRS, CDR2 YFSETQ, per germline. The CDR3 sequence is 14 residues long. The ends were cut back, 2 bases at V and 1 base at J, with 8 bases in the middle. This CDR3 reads CASSFMQGTDTQYF. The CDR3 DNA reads TGCGCCAGCAGCTTCATGCAGGGCACAGATACGCAGTATTTT.

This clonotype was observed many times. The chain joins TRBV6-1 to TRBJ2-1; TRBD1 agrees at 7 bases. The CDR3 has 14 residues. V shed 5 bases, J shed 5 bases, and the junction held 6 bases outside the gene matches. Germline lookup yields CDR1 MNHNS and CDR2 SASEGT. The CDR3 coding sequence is TGTGCCAGCAGTCGGACAGGAGTAGACAATGAGCAGTTCTTC. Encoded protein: CASSRTGVDNEQFF.

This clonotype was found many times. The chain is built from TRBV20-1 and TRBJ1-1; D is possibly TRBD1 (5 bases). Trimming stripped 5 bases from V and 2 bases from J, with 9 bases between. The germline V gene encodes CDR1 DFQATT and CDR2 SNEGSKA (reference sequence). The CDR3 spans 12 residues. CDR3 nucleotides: TGCAGTGCTGCGACAGTAAACACTGAAGCTTTCTTT. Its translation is CSAATVNTEAFF.

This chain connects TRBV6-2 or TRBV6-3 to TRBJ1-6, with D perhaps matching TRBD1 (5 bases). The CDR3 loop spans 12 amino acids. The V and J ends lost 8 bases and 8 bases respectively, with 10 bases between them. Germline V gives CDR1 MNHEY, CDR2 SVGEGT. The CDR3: CASGASYSPLHF. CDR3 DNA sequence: TGTGCCAGCGGGGCATCATATTCACCCCTCCACTTT.

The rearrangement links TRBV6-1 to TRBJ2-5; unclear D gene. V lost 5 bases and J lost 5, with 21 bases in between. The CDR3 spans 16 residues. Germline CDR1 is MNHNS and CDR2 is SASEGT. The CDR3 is CASSSGPRSDEETQYF. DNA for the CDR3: TGTGCCAGCAGTTCCGGACCAAGATCAGACGAGGAGACCCAGTACTTC.

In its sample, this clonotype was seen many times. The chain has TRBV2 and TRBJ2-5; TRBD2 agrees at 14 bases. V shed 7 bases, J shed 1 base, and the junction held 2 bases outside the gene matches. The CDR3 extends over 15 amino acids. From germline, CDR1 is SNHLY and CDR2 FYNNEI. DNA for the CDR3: TGTGCCAGCATGGGACTAGCGGGGGTCCAAGAGACCCAGTACTTC. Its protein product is CASMGLAGVQETQYF.

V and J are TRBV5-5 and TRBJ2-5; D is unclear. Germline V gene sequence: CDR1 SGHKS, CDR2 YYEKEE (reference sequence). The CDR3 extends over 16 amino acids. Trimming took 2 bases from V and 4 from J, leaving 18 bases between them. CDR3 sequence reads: CASSLNSGPAVETQYF. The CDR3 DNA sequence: TGTGCCAGCAGCTTAAACTCCGGACCGGCGGTAGAGACCCAGTACTTC.

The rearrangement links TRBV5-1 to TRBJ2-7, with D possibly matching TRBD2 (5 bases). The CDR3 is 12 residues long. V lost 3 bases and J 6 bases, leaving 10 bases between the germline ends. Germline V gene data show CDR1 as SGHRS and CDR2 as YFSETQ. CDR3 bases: TGCGCCAGCAGCTACCCGGGGTTCGAGCAGTACTTC. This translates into CASSYPGFEQYF.

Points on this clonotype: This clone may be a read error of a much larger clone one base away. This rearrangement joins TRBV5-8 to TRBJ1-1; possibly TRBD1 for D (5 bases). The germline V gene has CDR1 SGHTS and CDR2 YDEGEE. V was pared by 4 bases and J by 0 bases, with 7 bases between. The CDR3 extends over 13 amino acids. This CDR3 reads CASSGGVNTEAFF. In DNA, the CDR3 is TGTGCCAGCAGCGGGGGGGTGAACACTGAAGCTTTCTTT.

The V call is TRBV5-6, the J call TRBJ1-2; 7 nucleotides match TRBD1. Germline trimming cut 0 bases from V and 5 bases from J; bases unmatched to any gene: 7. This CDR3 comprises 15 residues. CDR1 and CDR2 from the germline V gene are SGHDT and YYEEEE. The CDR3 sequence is CASSLEYQGGYGYTF. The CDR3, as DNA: TGTGCCAGCAGCTTGGAGTACCAGGGGGGTTATGGCTACACCTTC.

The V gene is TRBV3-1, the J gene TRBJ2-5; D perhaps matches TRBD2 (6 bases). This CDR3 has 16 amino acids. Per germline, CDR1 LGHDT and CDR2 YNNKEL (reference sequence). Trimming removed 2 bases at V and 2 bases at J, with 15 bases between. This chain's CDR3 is CASSQIVVGGQETQYF. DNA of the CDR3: TGTGCCAGCAGCCAAATAGTCGTGGGGGGTCAAGAGACCCAGTACTTC.